This T cell receptor beta chain stems from a study of blood T cell repertoires in COVID-19. Across the study: The analysed material was cDNA or gDNA that came from T cells, B-cell-depleted T cells, or PBMCs.

The CDR3 length is 14 residues. In germline, CDR1 is GTSNPN, CDR2 SVGIG (reference sequence). The ends lost 7 bases at V and 2 bases at J; junction bases unmatched: 5. This table comes from immunoSEQ multiplex PCR, and its TCRdb copy is limited to in-frame clones, with some not included. Among 150,000 to 200,000 clones listed, 80% to 90% were seen once. The TCR sequence derives from a woman aged 70 to 79 with COVID-19, enrolled during active disease. This chain joins TRBV30 and TRBJ2-1; 10 bases map to TRBD2. Sequencing was performed on peripheral blood. CDR3 protein: CAYLAGDTYNEQFF. CDR3 DNA: TGTGCCTACCTAGCGGGAGACACCTACAATGAGCAGTTCTTC.